This T cell receptor beta chain was documented in a study of blood T cell repertoires in COVID-19. Study as a whole: T cells, B-cell-depleted T cells, or PBMCs supplied cDNA or gDNA.

Sequenced by immunoSEQ multiplex PCR; TCRdb stores in-frame clones only, minus some. Of about 180,000 clones detected, roughly 85% appear once; the ten largest clones hold 7% to 10%. The trim removed 4 bases at V and 2 bases at J, leaving 4 bases unmatched. The CDR3 is made up of 15 amino acids. Germline CDR1 SGHRS, CDR2 YFSETQ. What was sequenced was peripheral blood. The rearrangement links TRBV5-1 to TRBJ2-5; 11 bases fit TRBD2. This clonotype originated in a man in his forties or fifties with active or convalescent COVID-19. CDR3 sequence: CASSGGLAEQETQYF. Here the CDR3 DNA reads TGCGCCAGCAGCGGGGGACTAGCGGAGCAAGAGACCCAGTACTTC.